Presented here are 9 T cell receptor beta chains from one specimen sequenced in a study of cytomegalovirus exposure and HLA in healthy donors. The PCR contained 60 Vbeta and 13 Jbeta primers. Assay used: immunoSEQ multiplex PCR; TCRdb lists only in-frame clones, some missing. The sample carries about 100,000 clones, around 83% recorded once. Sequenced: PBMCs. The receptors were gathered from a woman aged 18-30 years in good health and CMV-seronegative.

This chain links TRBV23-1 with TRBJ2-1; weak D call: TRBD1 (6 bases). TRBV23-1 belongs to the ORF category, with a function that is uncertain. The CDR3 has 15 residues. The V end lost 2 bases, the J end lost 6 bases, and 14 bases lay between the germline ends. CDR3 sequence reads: CASSQATGKANEQFF. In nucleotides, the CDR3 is TGCGCCAGCAGTCAAGCGACAGGTAAAGCCAATGAGCAGTTCTTC.

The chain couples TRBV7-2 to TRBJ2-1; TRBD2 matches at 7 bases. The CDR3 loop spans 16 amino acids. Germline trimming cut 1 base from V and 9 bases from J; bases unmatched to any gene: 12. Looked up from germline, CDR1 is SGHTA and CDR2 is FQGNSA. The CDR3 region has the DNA TGTGCCAGCAGCTTAGATCTAGCGGAGGGTGTCTTTGAGCAGTTCTTC. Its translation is CASSLDLAEGVFEQFF.

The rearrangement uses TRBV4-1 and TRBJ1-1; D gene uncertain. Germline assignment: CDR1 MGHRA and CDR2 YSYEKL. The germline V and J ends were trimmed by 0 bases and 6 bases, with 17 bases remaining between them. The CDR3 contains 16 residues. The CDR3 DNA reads TGCGCCAGCAGCCAAGATGGGAGCACCAGTGGGCCTGAAGCTTTCTTT. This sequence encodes CASSQDGSTSGPEAFF.

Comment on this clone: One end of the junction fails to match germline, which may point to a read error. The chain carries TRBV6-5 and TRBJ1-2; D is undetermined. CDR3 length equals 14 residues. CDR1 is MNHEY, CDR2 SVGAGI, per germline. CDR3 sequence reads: CASSYKDRTNGYIF. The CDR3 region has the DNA TGTGCCAGCAGTTACAAAGACCGGACTAATGGCTACATCTTC.

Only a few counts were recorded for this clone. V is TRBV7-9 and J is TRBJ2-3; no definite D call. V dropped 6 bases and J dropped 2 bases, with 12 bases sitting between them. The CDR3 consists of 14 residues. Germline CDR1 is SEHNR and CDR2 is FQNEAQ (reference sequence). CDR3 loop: CASSSWPDTDTQYF. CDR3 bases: TGTGCCAGCAGTTCGTGGCCCGACACAGATACGCAGTATTTT.

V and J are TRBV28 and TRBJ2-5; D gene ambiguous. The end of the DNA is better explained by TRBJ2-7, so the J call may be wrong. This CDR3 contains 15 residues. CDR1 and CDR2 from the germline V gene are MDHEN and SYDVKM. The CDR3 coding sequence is TGTGCCAGCAGTCGACACCCAAATTACCTCTACGAGCAGTACTTC. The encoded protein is CASSRHPNYLYEQYF.

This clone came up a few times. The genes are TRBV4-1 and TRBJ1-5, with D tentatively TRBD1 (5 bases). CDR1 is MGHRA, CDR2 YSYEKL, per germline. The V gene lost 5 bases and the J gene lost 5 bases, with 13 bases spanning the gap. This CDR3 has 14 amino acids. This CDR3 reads CASSVQGRDQPQHF. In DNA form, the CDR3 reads TGCGCCAGCAGCGTTCAGGGAAGGGATCAGCCCCAGCATTTT.

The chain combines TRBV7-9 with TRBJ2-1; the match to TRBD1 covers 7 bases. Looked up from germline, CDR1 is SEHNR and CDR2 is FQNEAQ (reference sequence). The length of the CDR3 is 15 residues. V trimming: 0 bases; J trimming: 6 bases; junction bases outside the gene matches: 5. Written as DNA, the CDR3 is TGTGCCAGCAGCTTAGCTCCCGGGACAGTCAATGAGCAGTTCTTC. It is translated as CASSLAPGTVNEQFF.

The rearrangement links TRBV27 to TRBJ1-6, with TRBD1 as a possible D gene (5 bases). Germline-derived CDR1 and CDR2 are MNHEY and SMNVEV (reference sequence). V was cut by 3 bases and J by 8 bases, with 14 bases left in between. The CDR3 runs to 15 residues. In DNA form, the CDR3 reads TGTGCCAGCAGTTTTGAGGGGAGGCTTTATTCACCCCTCCACTTT. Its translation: CASSFEGRLYSPLHF.